This T cell receptor beta chain is from a study of blood T cell repertoires in COVID-19. The overall study: There were acute and convalescent COVID-19 samples, and they came from the United States, Italy and Spain. In each case, the material was cDNA or gDNA derived from T cells, B-cell-depleted T cells, or PBMCs.

Original processing notes: How many nucleated cells were present was estimated from reference gene primer amplification. Here immunoSEQ multiplex PCR was the method, and the copy in TCRdb shows in-frame clones only, minus some. The DNA was the basis for D and trimming; V, J and clone size are from that table. The table has some 82,000 clones, around 86% seen once; the top ten hold around 43%. Between the trimmed V and J ends, which lost 6 bases and 5 bases, there was a span of 16 bases. The CDR3 is made up of 14 amino acids. CDR1 and CDR2 (germline): SGHDN, FVKESK. This clonotype originated in a man older than 75 with acute or convalescent COVID-19. The sample taken for sequencing was peripheral blood. This chain links TRBV14 with TRBJ1-2; TRBD1 is a possible D gene (5 bases). The CDR3: CASSRGGSLYGYTF. The CDR3 DNA sequence: TGTGCCAGCAGTCGCGGGGGGAGCTTGTATGGCTACACCTTC.